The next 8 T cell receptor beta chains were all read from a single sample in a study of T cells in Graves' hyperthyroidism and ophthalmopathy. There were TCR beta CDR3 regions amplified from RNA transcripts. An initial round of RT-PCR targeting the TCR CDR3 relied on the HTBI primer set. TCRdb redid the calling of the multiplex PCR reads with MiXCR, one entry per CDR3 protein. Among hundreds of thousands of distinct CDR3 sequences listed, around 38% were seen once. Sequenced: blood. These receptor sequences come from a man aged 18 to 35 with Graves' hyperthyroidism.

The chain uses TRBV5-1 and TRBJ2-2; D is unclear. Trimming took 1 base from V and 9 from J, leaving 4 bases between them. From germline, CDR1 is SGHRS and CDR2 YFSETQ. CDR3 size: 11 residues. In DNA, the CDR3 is TGCGCCAGCAGCTTGTATCGGGAGCTGTTTTTT. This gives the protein CASSLYRELFF.

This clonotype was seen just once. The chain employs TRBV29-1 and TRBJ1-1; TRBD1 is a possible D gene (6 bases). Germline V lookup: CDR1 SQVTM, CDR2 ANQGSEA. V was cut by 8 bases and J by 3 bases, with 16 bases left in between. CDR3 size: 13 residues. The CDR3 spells CSLGAGRDTEAFF. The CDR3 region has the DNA TGCAGCTTGGGGGCAGGGAGGGACACTGAAGCTTTCTTT.

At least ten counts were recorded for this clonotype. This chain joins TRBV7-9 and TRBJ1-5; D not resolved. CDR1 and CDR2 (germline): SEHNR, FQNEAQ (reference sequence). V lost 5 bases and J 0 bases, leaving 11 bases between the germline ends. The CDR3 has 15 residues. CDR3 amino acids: CASSAPGDSNQPQHF. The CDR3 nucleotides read TGTGCCAGCAGCGCTCCTGGAGATAGCAATCAGCCCCAGCATTTT.

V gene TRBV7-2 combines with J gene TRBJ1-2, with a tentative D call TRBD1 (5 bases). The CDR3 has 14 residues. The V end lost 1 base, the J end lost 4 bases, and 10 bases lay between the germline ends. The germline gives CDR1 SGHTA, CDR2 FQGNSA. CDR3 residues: CASSLDPQAYGYTF. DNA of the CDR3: TGTGCCAGCAGCTTAGACCCACAGGCCTATGGCTACACCTTC. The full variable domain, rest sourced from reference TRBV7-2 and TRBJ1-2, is GAGVSQSPSNKVTEKGKDVELRCDPISGHTALYWYRQSLGQGLEFLIYFQGNSAPDKSGLPSDRFSAERTGGSVSTLTIQRTQQEDSAVYLCASSLDPQAYGYTFGSGTRLTVV.

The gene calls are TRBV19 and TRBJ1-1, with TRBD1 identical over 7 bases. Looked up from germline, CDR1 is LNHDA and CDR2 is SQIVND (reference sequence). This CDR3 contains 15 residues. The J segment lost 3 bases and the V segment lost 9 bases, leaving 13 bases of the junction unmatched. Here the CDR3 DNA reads TGTGCCAGCTCGGCCGGACAGGCCGTCTACACTGAAGCTTTCTTT. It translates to CASSAGQAVYTEAFF.

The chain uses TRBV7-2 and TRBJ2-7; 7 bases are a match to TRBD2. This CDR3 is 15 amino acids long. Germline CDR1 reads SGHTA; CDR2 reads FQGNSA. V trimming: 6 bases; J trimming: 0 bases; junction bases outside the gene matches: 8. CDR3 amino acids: CASSRSSGSSYEQYF. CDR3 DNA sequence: TGTGCCAGCAGTCGGTCTAGCGGAAGCTCCTACGAGCAGTACTTC.

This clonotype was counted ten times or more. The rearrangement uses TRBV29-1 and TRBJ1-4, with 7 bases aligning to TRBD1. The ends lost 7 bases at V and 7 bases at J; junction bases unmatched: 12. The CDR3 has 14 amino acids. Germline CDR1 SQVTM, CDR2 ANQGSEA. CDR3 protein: CSATRGEDGEKLFF. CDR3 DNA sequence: TGCAGCGCAACCAGGGGGGAAGACGGTGAAAAACTGTTTTTT.

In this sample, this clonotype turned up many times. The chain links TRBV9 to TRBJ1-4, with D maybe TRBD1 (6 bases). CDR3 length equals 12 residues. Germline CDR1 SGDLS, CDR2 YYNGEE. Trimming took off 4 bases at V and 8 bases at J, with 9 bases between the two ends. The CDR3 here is CASSKQGEKLFF. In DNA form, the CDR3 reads TGTGCCAGCAGCAAACAGGGAGAAAAACTGTTTTTT.